The clone carrying this T cell receptor beta chain has a single count. The antigen remains undetermined. This sample stems from a study of blood T cells in healthy people across ages. Broader study findings: Bulk PBMC profiling left naive and antigen-experienced comparisons inconclusive. Naive CD4+ cell counts and diversity both ran higher in long-lived than in aged donors. Age advanced and TCR beta diversity per million T cells fell, roughly linearly.

The CDR3 has 13 amino acids. The germline gives CDR1 SGHRS, CDR2 YFSETQ. A second PCR, run for about 6 to 11 cycles, used a sample-barcoded 5' primer plus a J-beta primer mix. TCRdb re-analysed the 5' RACE reads in MiXCR, keeping a single row per CDR3 protein. The sample holds some 900,000 distinct CDR3 sequences, roughly 50% seen once. Per individual sample, total RNA of at least 5 micrograms was extracted. Sequencing was done on a sample of blood. The TCR comes from a man aged 30 to 39 in good health. The chain uses TRBV5-1 and TRBJ2-1; D not resolved. The last part of the DNA fits TRBJ2-7 better; the J call may be wrong. The CDR3: CASSSASHNEQYF. The CDR3 nucleotides read TGCGCCAGCAGCTCCGCGTCCCACAATGAGCAGTACTTC.